This T cell receptor (beta chain) comes out of a study of PD-1 blockade in classical Hodgkin lymphoma. Study-wide points: Among the patients, those starting nivolumab under 1 year after ASCT were excluded. A significant rise in TCR diversity was seen by C4D1 for CD4+ cells but not for CD8+ cells.

All the patients suffered relapse after autologous stem cell transplantation, and brentuximab vedotin exposure differed. Notes on this clone: What it binds is unknown.

Germline loops: CDR1 SGHKS, CDR2 YYEKEE (reference sequence). The germline V and J ends were trimmed by 1 base and 4 bases, with 14 bases remaining between them. The length of the CDR3 is 15 residues. Method: immunoSEQ multiplex PCR; TCRdb's copy keeps in-frame clones and lacks some. This table holds tens of thousands of clones, 75% to 90% found once. This sequence originates from a human donor with classical Hodgkin lymphoma. The chain couples TRBV5-5 to TRBJ1-2; D uncertain. The specimen was peripheral blood mononuclear cells (PBMCs), collected before the second cycle of nivolumab. The CDR3 DNA reads TGTGCCAGCAGCTTGAACCATGGCGGGAGCTATGGCTACACCTTC. Encoded protein: CASSLNHGGSYGYTF.